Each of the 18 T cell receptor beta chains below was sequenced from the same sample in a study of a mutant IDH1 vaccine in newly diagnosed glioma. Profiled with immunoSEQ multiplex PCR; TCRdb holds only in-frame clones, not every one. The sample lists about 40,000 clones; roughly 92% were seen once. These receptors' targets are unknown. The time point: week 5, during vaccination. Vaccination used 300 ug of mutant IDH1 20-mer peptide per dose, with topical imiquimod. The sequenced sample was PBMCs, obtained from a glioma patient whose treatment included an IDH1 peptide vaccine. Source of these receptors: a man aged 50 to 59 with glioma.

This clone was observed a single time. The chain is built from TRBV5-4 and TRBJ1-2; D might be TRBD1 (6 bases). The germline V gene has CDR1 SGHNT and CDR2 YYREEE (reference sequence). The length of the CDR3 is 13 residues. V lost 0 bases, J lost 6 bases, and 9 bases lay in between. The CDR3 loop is CASSLAGADGYTF. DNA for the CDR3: TGTGCCAGCAGCTTGGCAGGGGCCGATGGCTACACCTTC.

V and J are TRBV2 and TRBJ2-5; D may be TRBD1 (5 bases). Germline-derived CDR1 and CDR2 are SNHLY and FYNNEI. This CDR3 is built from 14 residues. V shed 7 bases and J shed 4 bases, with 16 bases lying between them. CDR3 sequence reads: CASTSGIPPETQYF. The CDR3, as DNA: TGTGCCAGCACCTCAGGGATTCCCCCAGAGACCCAGTACTTC.

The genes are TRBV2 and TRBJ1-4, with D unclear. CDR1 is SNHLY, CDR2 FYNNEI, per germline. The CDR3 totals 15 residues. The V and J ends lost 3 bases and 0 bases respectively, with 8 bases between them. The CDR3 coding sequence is TGTGCCAGCAGTGATAAACTTGCAACTAATGAAAAACTGTTTTTT. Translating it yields CASSDKLATNEKLFF.

The CDR3 spells CAWSIILGTALNEAFF. In DNA form, the CDR3 reads TGTGCCTGGAGCATTATTTTAGGGACAGCTCTAAATGAAGCTTTCTTT. The rearrangement links TRBV30 to TRBJ1-1; TRBD1 agrees at 7 bases. Germline V lookup: CDR1 GTSNPN, CDR2 SVGIG (reference sequence). With 3 bases clipped from V and 7 bases from J, the junction kept 17 bases outside the gene matches. The CDR3 covers 16 residues. The whole variable domain, remainder taken from reference TRBV30 and TRBJ1-1, is SQTIHQWPATLVQPVGSPLSLECTVEGTSNPNLYWYRQAAGRGLQLLFYSVGIGQISSEVPQNLSASRPQDRQFILSSKKLLLSDSGFYLCAWSIILGTALNEAFFGQGTRLTVV.

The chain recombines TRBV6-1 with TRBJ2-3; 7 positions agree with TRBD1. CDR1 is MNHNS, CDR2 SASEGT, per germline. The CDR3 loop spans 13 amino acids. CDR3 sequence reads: CAGGIPSTDTQYF. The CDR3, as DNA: TGTGCAGGGGGCATACCTAGCACAGATACGCAGTATTTT.

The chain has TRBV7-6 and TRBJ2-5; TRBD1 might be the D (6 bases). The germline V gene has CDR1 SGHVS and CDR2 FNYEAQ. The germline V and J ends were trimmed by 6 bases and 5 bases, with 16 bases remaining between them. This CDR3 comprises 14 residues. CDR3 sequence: CASSLRGAVETQYF. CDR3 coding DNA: TGTGCCAGCAGTCTCAGGGGTGCCGTGGAGACCCAGTACTTC.

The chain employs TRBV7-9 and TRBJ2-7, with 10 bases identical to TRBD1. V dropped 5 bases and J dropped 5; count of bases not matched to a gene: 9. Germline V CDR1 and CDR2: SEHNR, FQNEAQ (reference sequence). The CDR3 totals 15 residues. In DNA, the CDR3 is TGTGCCAGCAGCCCAAGACAGGGGGCTTTCAACGAGCAGTACTTC. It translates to CASSPRQGAFNEQYF.

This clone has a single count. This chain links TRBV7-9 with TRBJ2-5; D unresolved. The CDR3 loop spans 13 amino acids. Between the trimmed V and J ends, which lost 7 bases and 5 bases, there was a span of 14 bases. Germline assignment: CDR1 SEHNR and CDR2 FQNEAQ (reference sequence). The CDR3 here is CASTSSPWETQYF. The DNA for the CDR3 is TGTGCCAGCACCTCCAGCCCCTGGGAGACCCAGTACTTC.

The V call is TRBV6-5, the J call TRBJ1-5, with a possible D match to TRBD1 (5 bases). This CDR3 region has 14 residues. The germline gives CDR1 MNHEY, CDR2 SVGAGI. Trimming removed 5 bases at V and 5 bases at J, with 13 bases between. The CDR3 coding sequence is TGTGCCAGCAGTAGGGACGGCTCCTATCAGCCCCAGCATTTT. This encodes CASSRDGSYQPQHF.

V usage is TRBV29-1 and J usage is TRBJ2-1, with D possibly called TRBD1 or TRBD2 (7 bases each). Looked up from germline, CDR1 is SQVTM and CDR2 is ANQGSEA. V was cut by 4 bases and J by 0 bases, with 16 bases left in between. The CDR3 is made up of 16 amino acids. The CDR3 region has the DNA TGCAGCGTTGTGGGTCGGGGGGACAGCTCCTACAATGAGCAGTTCTTC. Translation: CSVVGRGDSSYNEQFF.

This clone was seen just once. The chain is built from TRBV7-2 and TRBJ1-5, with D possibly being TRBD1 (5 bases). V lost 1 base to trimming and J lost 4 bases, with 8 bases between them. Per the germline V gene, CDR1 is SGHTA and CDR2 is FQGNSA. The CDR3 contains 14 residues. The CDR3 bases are TGTGCCAGCAGCTTAGGGACACAAAATCAGCCCCAGCATTTT. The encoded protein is CASSLGTQNQPQHF.

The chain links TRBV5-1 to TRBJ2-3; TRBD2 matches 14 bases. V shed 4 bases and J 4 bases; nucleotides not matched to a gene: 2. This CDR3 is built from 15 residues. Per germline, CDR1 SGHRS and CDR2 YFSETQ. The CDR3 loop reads CASSQTSGGADTQYF. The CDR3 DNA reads TGCGCCAGCAGCCAGACTAGCGGGGGGGCAGATACGCAGTATTTT. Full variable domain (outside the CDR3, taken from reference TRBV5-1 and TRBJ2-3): KAGVTQTPRYLIKTRGQQVTLSCSPISGHRSVSWYQQTPGQGLQFLFEYFSETQRNKGNFPGRFSGRQFSNSRSEMNVSTLELGDSALYLCASSQTSGGADTQYFGPGTRLTVL.

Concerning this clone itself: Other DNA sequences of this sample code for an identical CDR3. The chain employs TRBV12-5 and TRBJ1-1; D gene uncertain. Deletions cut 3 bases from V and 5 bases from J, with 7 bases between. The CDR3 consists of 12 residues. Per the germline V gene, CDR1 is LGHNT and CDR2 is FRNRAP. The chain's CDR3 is CASGLGRTEAFF. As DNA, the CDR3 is TGTGCTAGTGGTTTAGGGAGGACTGAAGCTTTCTTT.

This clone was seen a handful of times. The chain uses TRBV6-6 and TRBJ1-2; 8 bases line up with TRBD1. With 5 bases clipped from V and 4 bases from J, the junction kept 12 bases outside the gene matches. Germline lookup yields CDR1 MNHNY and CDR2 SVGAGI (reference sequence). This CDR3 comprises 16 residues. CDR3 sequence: CASSRLAGGLIYGYTF. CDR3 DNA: TGTGCCAGCAGTCGACTAGCAGGGGGCCTTATCTATGGCTACACCTTC.

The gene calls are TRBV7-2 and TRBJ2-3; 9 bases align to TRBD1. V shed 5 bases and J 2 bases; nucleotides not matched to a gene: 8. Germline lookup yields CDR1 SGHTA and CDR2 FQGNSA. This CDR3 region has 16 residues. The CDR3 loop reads CASSPWDREFTDTQYF. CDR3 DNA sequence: TGTGCCAGCAGCCCTTGGGACAGGGAGTTCACAGATACGCAGTATTTT.

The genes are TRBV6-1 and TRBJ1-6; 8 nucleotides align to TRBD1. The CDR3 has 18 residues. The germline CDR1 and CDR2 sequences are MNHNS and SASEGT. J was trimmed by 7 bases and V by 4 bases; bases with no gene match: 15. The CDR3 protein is CASSGSKDRALSNSPLHF. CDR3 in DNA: TGTGCCAGCAGTGGCTCCAAGGACAGGGCGCTCTCGAATTCACCCCTCCACTTT.

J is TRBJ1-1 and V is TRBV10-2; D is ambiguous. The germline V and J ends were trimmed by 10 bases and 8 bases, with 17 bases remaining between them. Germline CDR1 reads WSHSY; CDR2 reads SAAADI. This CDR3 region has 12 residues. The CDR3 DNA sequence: TGCGCCACCACGTCTCAGCCGGGGGAAGCTTTCTTT. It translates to CATTSQPGEAFF.

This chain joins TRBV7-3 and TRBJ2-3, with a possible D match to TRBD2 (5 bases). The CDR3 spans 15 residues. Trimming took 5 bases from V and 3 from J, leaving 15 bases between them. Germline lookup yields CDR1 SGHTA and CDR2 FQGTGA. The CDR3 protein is CASSRGSGRTDTQYF. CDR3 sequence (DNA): TGTGCCAGCAGCCGAGGGAGCGGAAGGACAGATACGCAGTATTTT. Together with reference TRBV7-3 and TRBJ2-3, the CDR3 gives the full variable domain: GAGVSQTPSNKVTEKGKYVELRCDPISGHTALYWYRQSLGQGPEFLIYFQGTGAADDSGLPNDRFFAVRPEGSVSTLKIQRTERGDSAVYLCASSRGSGRTDTQYFGPGTRLTVL.